This T cell receptor beta chain was retrieved from a study of cytotoxic CD8 clonotypes in ibrutinib-treated CLL (dated by TCRdb to about 2021). In terms of the full investigation: The cohort was composed of more than ten relapsed/refractory and around 14 treatment-naive patients; IGHV unmutated status was identified in some 17 patients. Responses were partial in around 25 patients and complete in 2; after median about 70 months follow-up, some 14 stayed in remission and 12 progressed. Samples at response were collected after a median of approximately twelve months of treatment, with a range of about 6 to 36 months. An average of about 250,000 productive templates and 80,000 to 95,000 productive rearrangements was obtained per sample. Of the 70 to 100 people in the trial, roughly 27 had longitudinal samples available. Cryopreserved peripheral blood mononuclear cells were collected at three points: before therapy, at response, and at either sustained remission or disease progression.

For TCR beta library preparation, approximately 2 micrograms of genomic DNA were isolated from cryopreserved PBMCs. Longitudinal blood samples from CLL patients on ibrutinib monotherapy were analyzed using high-throughput TCR beta sequencing. The patients took part in an open-label, single-center phase 2 trial of ibrutinib monotherapy. Cut back by 1 base and 9 bases, the V and J ends lie 17 bases apart. CDR1 and CDR2 are read off the germline V gene as SGHTS and YDEGEE. The cysteine opens and the phenylalanine closes a CDR3 of 15 amino acids. Of all the DNA, just the CDR3 is kept, 45 bases in frame from base 1. In the case of this clone: No cognate antigen has been identified for it. Base qualities are not at hand, and no much larger clone is one base apart.

On a MiSeq, deep resolution sequencing aimed for a depth between 1 in 1 million and 1 in 200,000 T cells, with each clonotype covered approximately 10x on average. The immunoSEQ hsTCRB Kit was used to generate TCR beta libraries. The authors processed their data as follows. Data were analyzed with ImmunoSEQ Data Assistant and ImmunoSEQ Analyzer, with V, D and J genes assigned per IMGT definitions. Clonality was computed as one minus normalized Shannon entropy of productive rearrangement frequencies, ranging from 0 to 1. Only overrepresented clonotypes making up at least 0.05% of each patient's repertoire were included in the public clonotype analysis. Some twelve age-matched healthy donor repertoires from immuneACCESS were used as controls for clonality. Entries here come from immuneACCESS through TCRdb and include only in-frame sequences with V and J called. Some clones fail to appear in such tables; in the studies checked, an unresolved V gene covers under half of the shortfall, and the cause of the remainder is unknown. D and trimming come from the DNA, and the V and J calls and clone size come from that table. The sample yields around 20,000 clones; 65% to 85% were counted once. 5.7% of the sample goes to the ten largest clones.

The study at large found these results: Baseline clonality exceeded that of age-matched healthy donors and correlated strongly with circulating CD8+ T-cell counts. Public clonotypes were rare and either contracted or stayed stable during treatment, and the rise in clonality at ibrutinib response reflected the expansion of private clonotypes. Sampling times were not matched between sustained-remission and progressing patients, and lymph node repertoires were not studied. Clonality increased at ibrutinib response, stayed stable in sustained remission, and fell back toward baseline at progression.

The sample here was PBMCs, taken before ibrutinib treatment. The rearrangement joined TRBV5-8 to TRBJ1-3; the D gene assignment is ambiguous. The receptor's source is a human donor with chronic lymphocytic leukemia. The DNA sequence follows: TGTGCCAGCAGCTTGCCGGGAGCCCCCGGTACCACCATATATTTT. Its coded protein is CASSLPGAPGTTIYF.